This entry lists 6 T cell receptor beta chains sequenced from one sample in a study of T cells expressing NK-cell markers. Each CDR3 protein gets one entry in TCRdb, which reprocessed the 5' RACE reads and gives no DNA. In total, the table holds around 470,000 distinct CDR3 sequences. Sequenced input: blood T cells: a sorted CD56 or NKG2C T cell subset, CD4+ or CD8+ T cells, or bulk PBMC T cells (not recorded which). The receptors originated from a woman in her forties or fifties in good health.

V and J are TRBV12-3 or TRBV12-4 and TRBJ1-6; TCRdb's D gene call, TRBD1, goes unchecked for lack of DNA. The CDR3 has 15 amino acids. The CDR3 spells CASRPQGAGNSPLHF.

The chain couples TRBV10-3 to TRBJ1-1; the D call from TCRdb, TRBD1, cannot be confirmed without DNA. This CDR3 contains 13 residues. Germline V gene sequence: CDR1 ENHRY, CDR2 SYGVKD. This CDR3 reads CAISRQGGTEAFF.

The gene calls are TRBV7-2 and TRBJ1-1; TCRdb picks TRBD1, but there is no DNA to check that call. Germline V gene lookup returns CDR1 SGHTA and CDR2 FQGNSA. The CDR3 has 12 amino acids. The CDR3 protein is CASSPQAAEAFF.

This chain connects TRBV3-1 to TRBJ2-3; TCRdb reports TRBD1, a call that lacks DNA to check it against. Looked up from germline, CDR1 is LGHDT and CDR2 is YNNKEL (reference sequence). The CDR3 contains 18 residues. The CDR3 protein is CASSPREPFRGSTDTQYF.

The chain is built from TRBV6-1 and TRBJ1-4; TCRdb indicates TRBD1, and absent DNA this call remains unverified. This CDR3 has 13 residues. CDR1 and CDR2 from the germline V gene are MNHNS and SASEGT. The CDR3 region is CASKGQGEEKLFF.

The chain has TRBV7-3 and TRBJ2-7; the D call of TRBD1 rests on TCRdb alone, since no DNA is present to check it. Germline CDR1 and CDR2: SGHTA and FQGTGA. This CDR3 comprises 13 residues. The CDR3 reads CASFSRGGYEQYF.